The rows below give T cell receptor beta chains drawn from one sample of a study of blood T cells in healthy people across ages. TCRdb reanalysed the 5' RACE reads using MiXCR and keeps one entry per CDR3 protein. Altogether some 1,000,000 distinct CDR3 sequences are present, approximately 25% being singletons, with the ten largest covering 0.65% to 0.75%. The same data also went into a second study, on T cells of mothers and their children.

The sequenced sample consisted of blood. Receptors were obtained from a girl aged 2 to 9 in good health. Each CDR3 is given with its conserved first and last residue.

J	V	CDR3
TRBJ2-5	TRBV3-1	CASSHPTGGRRETQYF
TRBJ1-2	TRBV20-1	CSARDEEQNYGYTF
TRBJ1-1	TRBV4-3	CASSQDRTTEAFF
TRBJ2-7	TRBV12-3/TRBV12-4	CASSPRPNEQYF
TRBJ2-1	TRBV27	CASTPRQGHNEQFF
TRBJ2-5	TRBV2	CASSITGVGETQYF
TRBJ1-2	TRBV7-2	CASSATGPGVQGYTF
TRBJ2-5	TRBV25-1	CASGRESQETQYF
TRBJ1-2	TRBV2	CASNTLAGGYTF
TRBJ2-3	TRBV15	CATSKTSGGYTDTQYF
TRBJ2-1	TRBV6-4	CASSDLPRNEQFF
NA	TRBV20-1	CSARAAGGYEQYF
TRBJ2-7	TRBV7-2	CASSLVAGAIYEQYF
TRBJ2-7	TRBV2	CASSEADF
TRBJ2-3	TRBV12-3/TRBV12-4	CASSSGTADTQYF
TRBJ2-1	TRBV7-9	CASSLWGETYNEQFF
NA	TRBV16	CASSPQGLRPETQYNEQFF
TRBJ2-7	TRBV7-3	CASSKEYGSYEQYF
TRBJ2-2	TRBV7-3	CASSPGGFTGELFF
TRBJ1-6	TRBV3-1	CASSQGATGVSPLHF
TRBJ1-1	TRBV12-3/TRBV12-4	CASSYWVNTEAFF
TRBJ2-1	TRBV19	CASSIVDQGYNEQFF
NA	TRBV29-1	CSVDLGGTSGYYEQYF
TRBJ2-1	TRBV29-1	CSASQAFSYNEQFF
TRBJ1-6	TRBV28	CASSFPGRGNSPLHF
TRBJ1-4	TRBV27	CASRPGGNEKLFF
TRBJ2-4	TRBV7-9	CASREVIKNIQYF
NA	TRBV2	CASSIFDLIEGEQYF
TRBJ1-2	TRBV12-3/TRBV12-4	CASSLARGPRYGYTF
TRBJ1-2	TRBV20-1	CSWSRDETGGYTF
TRBJ2-3	TRBV3-1	CASSPNVPGTGYGDTQYF
TRBJ2-1	TRBV6-6	CASSFTRGHVYNEQFF
TRBJ1-1	TRBV4-1	CASSQDRGSLNTEAFF
TRBJ1-4	TRBV7-8	CASRRRGGEKLFF
TRBJ2-7	TRBV4-1	CASSHPEQGSYEQYF
TRBJ1-2	TRBV20-1	CSARAPGLSNYGYTF
NA	TRBV20-1	CSARDGGTGDYEQYF
TRBJ2-7	TRBV29-1	CSVRDRASSSYEQYF
TRBJ2-1	TRBV4-1	CASSQVTSGHNEQFF
NA	TRBV6-5	CASSYSPAGDNEQFF
TRBJ2-3	TRBV7-2	CASSFITTDTQYF
NA	TRBV7-2	CASSLRTSGAGEQFF
TRBJ2-1	TRBV5-8	CASSRADWGEEQSF
TRBJ2-3	TRBV20-1	CSARSLADYTDTQYF
TRBJ1-1	TRBV7-3	CASSSFFGTEAFF
TRBJ2-3	TRBV11-2	CASSLSRGSRTDTQYF
TRBJ2-7	TRBV10-2	CASTGLAFEQYF
TRBJ1-6	TRBV14	CASSLQGLSPLYF
NA	TRBV12-3/TRBV12-4	CASGWKGSEQYF
NA	TRBV3-1	CASSQTTSGRDEQFF
TRBJ2-7	TRBV4-3	CASSQDSGYEQYF
TRBJ2-4	TRBV29-1	CSVESGGNIQYF